This is a list of T cell receptor beta chains from one sample in a study of beta chain features in type 1 diabetes. Only in-frame clones appear in the TCRdb table, and some are missing; sequencing was by immunoSEQ multiplex PCR. Of hundreds of thousands of clones listed, approximately 30% are singletons. The sample was naive CD4+ T cells from blood. The receptors were gathered from a man between 18 and 35 years old in good health. Each CDR3 is given without its conserved first and last residue. The D gene is left open where the match is weak.

len,d_gene,v_gene,j_gene,CDR3aa
11,-,TRBV18,TRBJ2-3,ASSPLSTDTQY
12,TRBD1,TRBV10-3,TRBJ2-7,AISSLDRSYEQY
11,-,TRBV29-1,TRBJ2-2,SVVRGNTGELF
12,-,TRBV10-3,TRBJ2-1,AISDHLSYNEQF
13,-,TRBV30,TRBJ2-1,AWSDSQFSYNEQF
11,-,TRBV29-1,TRBJ2-7,SVVRQGPYEQY
13,TRBD1,TRBV29-1,TRBJ1-1,SAPGQGVRNTEAF
9,-,TRBV7-9,TRBJ2-5,ASEGEETQY
14,TRBD1,TRBV4-2,TRBJ1-2,ASSQSRDRVNYGYT
10,TRBD1,TRBV30,TRBJ2-7,AWSSTGYEQY
14,TRBD2,TRBV4-1,TRBJ2-3,ASSQDRTSDPDTQY
12,-,TRBV7-9,TRBJ2-1,ASRATSGLSEQF
13,-,TRBV6-4,TRBJ2-2,ASSDPPTGKRELF
13,-,TRBV9,TRBJ1-2,ASSLGGKPDYGYT
11,-,TRBV18,TRBJ2-1,AGSSRGFNEQF
10,-,TRBV14,TRBJ2-5,ASSHVPETQY
9,-,TRBV7-9,TRBJ2-7,ASSSWAEQY
13,-,TRBV4-3,TRBJ2-1,ASSQEVPAAGEQF
16,TRBD1,TRBV7-9,TRBJ2-1,ASSLVPRGRSSYNEQF
13,-,TRBV7-9,TRBJ2-7,ASSEARLVRGEQY
15,TRBD1,TRBV11-2,TRBJ2-5,ASRPGTGRYTRETQY
11,-,TRBV29-1,TRBJ2-1,SSGEATYNEQF
13,TRBD2,TRBV7-8,TRBJ2-2,ASIKSGSGTGELF
13,TRBD1,TRBV7-6,TRBJ2-3,ASSGDRGPTDTQY
12,TRBD2,TRBV10-3,TRBJ2-7,AIAELAGSGEQY
13,-,TRBV6-6,TRBJ2-1,ASSYVRPSYNEQF
13,TRBD1,TRBV5-4,TRBJ2-7,ASSSRDRGSHEQY
11,TRBD1,TRBV29-1,TRBJ1-1,SVAGQVNTEAF
13,-,TRBV5-1,TRBJ2-2,ASSLKAGWAGELF
10,-,TRBV7-4,TRBJ1-3,ASIVDGNTIY
12,-,TRBV27,TRBJ2-3,ASSVDWYTDTQY
11,-,TRBV10-3,TRBJ2-3,AISERNTDTQY
14,TRBD1,TRBV7-9,TRBJ1-4,ASSSGQSATNEKLF
14,-,TRBV25-1,TRBJ2-3,ASSIIEGMGTDTQY
13,TRBD2,TRBV7-2,TRBJ2-1,ASRAALAGGNEQF
12,-,TRBV5-1,TRBJ2-7,ASALGGGSYEQY